The next 25 T cell receptor beta chains were all read from a single sample in a study of T cell repertoires in cytomegalovirus infection. TCRdb reprocessed the reads with MiXCR, giving one entry per CDR3 protein. The profile covers around 100,000 distinct CDR3 sequences, with 20% to 30% appearing a single time and about two fifths taken by the ten largest. Material: CD8+ T cells from PBMCs. Every receptor here comes from a human donor in good health (CMV status not recorded). Some clones in this sample may be carry-over from other donors' samples.

The chain couples TRBV20-1 to TRBJ2-1; the match to TRBD2 covers 7 bases. Germline V CDR1 and CDR2: DFQATT, SNEGSKA (reference sequence). CDR3 length equals 13 residues. The CDR3 spells CRAGSPSYNEQFF. The CDR3 DNA reads as TGCAGAGCGGGGTCCCCCTCCTACAATGAGCAGTTCTTC.

This clonotype was recorded many times. CDR3 DNA: TGTGCCAGCAGCTTAGAGTTGCGGGACCCCTCCCCCTACGAGCAGTACTTC. This encodes CASSLELRDPSPYEQYF. V gene TRBV7-2 combines with J gene TRBJ2-7; possible D gene TRBD2, 6 bases. Germline V gene sequence: CDR1 SGHTA, CDR2 FQGNSA. This CDR3 spans 17 amino acids. V lost 1 base to trimming and J lost 2 bases, with 18 bases between them.

In its sample, this clonotype was seen a few times. The chain couples TRBV7-9 to TRBJ2-7, with 8 bases lining up with TRBD1. In germline, CDR1 is SEHNR, CDR2 FQNEAQ (reference sequence). The length of the CDR3 is 15 residues. V lost 0 bases, J lost 0 bases, and 1 base stayed unmatched. The CDR3 DNA reads TGTGCCAGCAGCTTAGCGGACAGGGCCTCCTACGAGCAGTACTTC. Residues: CASSLADRASYEQYF.

This clonotype came up many times. The chain recombines TRBV7-8 with TRBJ2-2, with 7 bases lining up with TRBD1. CDR1 SGHVS and CDR2 FQNEAQ come from the germline V gene. There are 13 residues in the CDR3. Trimming at V came to 8 bases and at J to 1 base, leaving 1 base not matched to a gene. CDR3 DNA sequence: TGTGCCAGCCGACAGGGGAACACCGGGGAGCTGTTTTTT. Amino acids: CASRQGNTGELFF.

J is TRBJ2-7 and V is TRBV29-1; unclear D gene. Germline V CDR1 and CDR2: SQVTM, ANQGSEA. The CDR3 has 13 amino acids. V was pared by 2 bases and J by 1 base, with 9 bases between. Here the CDR3 reads CSVESRSSYEQYF. CDR3 in DNA: TGCAGCGTTGAATCTCGGAGTTCCTACGAGCAGTACTTC.

The chain is built from TRBV30 and TRBJ2-7; no firm D call. This CDR3 region has 13 residues. Trimming left V 3 bases short and J 3 bases short, with 12 bases between. The germline V gene has CDR1 GTSNPN and CDR2 SVGIG (reference sequence). The chain's CDR3 is CAWSLGELYEQYF. CDR3 coding DNA: TGTGCCTGGAGCCTCGGCGAGCTCTACGAGCAGTACTTC.

J is TRBJ2-2 and V is TRBV28; D perhaps matches TRBD2 (5 bases). CDR3 size: 13 residues. V lost 10 bases and J lost 7, with 16 bases in between. Looked up from germline, CDR1 is MDHEN and CDR2 is SYDVKM. The CDR3 reads CATRRGEIGELFF. For the CDR3, the DNA is TGTGCCACCCGACGGGGAGAGATCGGGGAGCTGTTTTTT.

V and J are TRBV7-6 and TRBJ1-1; D is unclear. V lost 1 base and J lost 0, with 3 bases in between. This CDR3 comprises 13 residues. Germline lookup yields CDR1 SGHVS and CDR2 FNYEAQ. The CDR3 coding sequence is TGTGCCAGCAGCTTAGAGATGAACACTGAAGCTTTCTTT. It yields the protein CASSLEMNTEAFF.

This clonotype came up many times. The chain joins TRBV12-3 or TRBV12-4 to TRBJ1-4; the D is unclear. Trimming cost V 3 bases and J 7 bases, with 3 bases left between them. There are 11 residues in the CDR3. The CDR3, as DNA: TGTGCCAGCAGTTTTGGTGAAAAACTGTTTTTT. Translating it yields CASSFGEKLFF.

This rearrangement joins TRBV19 to TRBJ2-1; TRBD1 or TRBD2 may be the D gene (5 bases each). Germline lookup yields CDR1 LNHDA and CDR2 SQIVND (reference sequence). V was shortened by 5 bases and J by 10 bases, with 18 bases between the two germline ends. CDR3 length: 14 residues. Here the CDR3 reads CASSPRGSPGEQFF. Written as DNA, the CDR3 is TGTGCCAGTAGTCCCCGGGGCTCGCCGGGCGAGCAGTTCTTC.

The CDR3 region is CASSPVRTNTGELFF. CDR3 sequence (DNA): TGTGCCAGCAGCCCGGTTAGAACGAACACCGGGGAGCTGTTTTTT. The chain links TRBV6-1 to TRBJ2-2; D remains unclear. Germline V gene data show CDR1 as MNHNS and CDR2 as SASEGT. CDR3 length: 15 residues. The germline V and J ends were trimmed by 6 bases and 0 bases, with 11 bases remaining between them.

In its sample, this clonotype was seen a few times. The V and J genes are TRBV6-2 or TRBV6-3 and TRBJ1-6; D might be TRBD1 (6 bases). The V end was cut by 4 bases, the J end by 8 bases, with 9 bases between. This CDR3 contains 13 residues. Germline assignment: CDR1 MNHEY and CDR2 SVGEGT. CDR3 bases: TGTGCCAGCAGTTCAGGGGTCTATTCACCCCTCCACTTT. Protein product: CASSSGVYSPLHF.

This sequence joins TRBV29-1 and TRBJ2-7; 9 nucleotides agree with TRBD2. Looked up from germline, CDR1 is SQVTM and CDR2 is ANQGSEA. The CDR3 covers 13 residues. The V gene end was trimmed by 7 bases and the J gene end by 5 bases; junction bases not matched to a gene: 9. CDR3 region: CSDPSGRTHEQYF. CDR3 bases: TGCAGCGACCCCAGCGGGAGGACACACGAGCAGTACTTC.

The chain employs TRBV7-9 and TRBJ2-2, with 7 nucleotides matching TRBD2. The CDR3 covers 14 residues. Germline CDR1 and CDR2: SEHNR and FQNEAQ (reference sequence). Trimming at V came to 4 bases and at J to 5 bases, leaving 4 bases not matched to a gene. The CDR3 nucleotides read TGTGCCAGCAGCTGGGCAGCGGGGACCGGGGAGCTGTTTTTT. As protein: CASSWAAGTGELFF.

The genes are TRBV7-9 and TRBJ2-7; D not certain. The V end was cut by 2 bases, the J end by 1 base, with 15 bases between. The germline V gene encodes CDR1 SEHNR and CDR2 FQNEAQ (reference sequence). This CDR3 region has 16 residues. The CDR3 region has the DNA TGTGCCAGCAGCTTAAGTTCAGGCGGATCTTCCTACGAGCAGTACTTC. It encodes CASSLSSGGSSYEQYF.

This clonotype was picked up a small number of times. The chain links TRBV30 to TRBJ2-1; TRBD1 matches 7 bases. This CDR3 comprises 16 residues. The V gene's germline CDR1 is GTSNPN and CDR2 SVGIG (reference sequence). The V segment lost 0 bases and the J segment 3 bases; nucleotides outside the gene matches: 8. This CDR3 is CAWSVRSSGGYNEQFF. The CDR3 bases are TGTGCCTGGAGTGTAAGGAGCTCAGGGGGCTACAATGAGCAGTTCTTC. The full variable domain, rest sourced from reference TRBV30 and TRBJ2-1, is SQTIHQWPATLVQPVGSPLSLECTVEGTSNPNLYWYRQAAGRGLQLLFYSVGIGQISSEVPQNLSASRPQDRQFILSSKKLLLSDSGFYLCAWSVRSSGGYNEQFFGPGTRLTVL.

This clonotype was seen a few times. The chain employs TRBV7-9 and TRBJ1-1, with a weak D call TRBD1 (5 bases). The V gene lost 6 bases and the J gene lost 0 bases, with 14 bases spanning the gap. CDR3 length: 15 amino acids. Germline V gene data show CDR1 as SEHNR and CDR2 as FQNEAQ (reference sequence). The CDR3 reads CASRPAGHMNTEAFF. In nucleotides, the CDR3 is TGTGCCAGCAGGCCCGCCGGACACATGAACACTGAAGCTTTCTTT. Together with reference TRBV7-9 and TRBJ1-1, the CDR3 gives the full variable domain: DTGVSQNPRHKITKRGQNVTFRCDPISEHNRLYWYRQTLGQGPEFLTYFQNEAQLEKSRLLSDRFSAERPKGSFSTLEIQRTEQGDSAMYLCASRPAGHMNTEAFFGQGTRLTVV.

This clonotype was seen more than once but under ten times. The gene calls are TRBV6-4 and TRBJ2-1; 9 bases fit TRBD1. J was trimmed by 4 bases and V by 2 bases; bases with no gene match: 0. This CDR3 has 14 residues. Germline CDR1 and CDR2: MRHNA and SNTAGT. CDR3 DNA: TGTGCCAGCAGTGACGGACAGGGGTACAATGAGCAGTTCTTC. Translation gives CASSDGQGYNEQFF.

This clonotype occurred a few times. The chain employs TRBV20-1 and TRBJ2-1; D gene ambiguous. This CDR3 is built from 13 residues. V lost 0 bases and J lost 4, with 7 bases in between. Germline V gene lookup returns CDR1 DFQATT and CDR2 SNEGSKA (reference sequence). The CDR3 DNA sequence: TGCAGTGCTAGAGATGACCTATACAATGAGCAGTTCTTC. Protein sequence: CSARDDLYNEQFF.

The chain recombines TRBV28 with TRBJ2-7, with D perhaps TRBD1 (6 bases). Looked up from germline, CDR1 is MDHEN and CDR2 is SYDVKM. V lost 8 bases, J lost 2 bases, and 16 bases lay in between. The CDR3 has 14 amino acids. The DNA for the CDR3 is TGTGCCAGCGTGACGGACAGTGATCCCTACGAGCAGTACTTC. It codes for CASVTDSDPYEQYF.

The rearrangement uses TRBV7-9 and TRBJ1-2, with D hard to call. CDR1 SEHNR and CDR2 FQNEAQ come from the germline V gene (reference sequence). The CDR3 extends over 14 amino acids. The germline V and J ends were trimmed by 8 bases and 6 bases, with 19 bases remaining between them. The DNA of the CDR3 is TGTGCCAGCCCCAAGAAGGACCCGGAGGATGGCTACACCTTC. Translating gives CASPKKDPEDGYTF.

This clonotype was seen only a few times. This chain links TRBV12-3 or TRBV12-4 with TRBJ2-4; 8 bases fit TRBD1. There are 16 residues in the CDR3. After removal of 4 bases from V and 0 bases from J, the junction contained 5 bases not matched to a gene. The CDR3 region has the DNA TGTGCCAGCAGTTCAGGGACAGGATTAGCCAAAAACATTCAGTACTTC. Translating gives CASSSGTGLAKNIQYF.

This clonotype showed up just a few times. The V gene is TRBV29-1, the J gene TRBJ2-7; D is ambiguous. The CDR3 consists of 14 residues. CDR1 is SQVTM, CDR2 ANQGSEA, per germline. Trimming cost V 3 bases and J 2 bases, with 14 bases left between them. CDR3 nucleotides: TGCAGCGTTGAGTTGTCCGGTTCCACCTACGAGCAGTACTTC. Protein sequence: CSVELSGSTYEQYF.

This clonotype was found a few times. The V and J genes are TRBV7-2 and TRBJ1-6; D is perhaps TRBD1 (6 bases). The CDR3 spans 15 residues. V was clipped by 1 base and J by 9 bases, with 13 bases between them. CDR1 SGHTA and CDR2 FQGNSA come from the germline V gene. The CDR3 loop reads CASSLEAGVGSPLHF. The CDR3 DNA follows: TGTGCCAGCAGCTTAGAAGCAGGGGTGGGTTCACCCCTCCACTTT.

Turning to this clonotype: This may stem from a read error, because a much larger clone lies one nucleotide away. The CDR3 carries no conserved terminal phenylalanine or tryptophan, so it likely arises from a read error. Here the CDR3 reads CASSQDQSTWGYTL. DNA of the CDR3: TGCGCCAGCAGCCAAGATCAATCCACCTGGGGCTACACCCTC. The genes are TRBV4-1 and TRBJ1-2; no firm D call. Trimming cost V 0 bases and J 8 bases, with 13 bases left between them. This CDR3 spans 14 amino acids. CDR1 and CDR2 from the germline V gene are MGHRA and YSYEKL.